Listed below are T cell receptor beta chains from one sample, sequenced in a study of blood T cell repertoires in COVID-19. Produced via immunoSEQ multiplex PCR; TCRdb's table is partial and in-frame only. The sample consists of roughly 140,000 clones, about 80% of them appearing once. The sequenced sample consisted of peripheral blood. All receptors derive from an older man who had recovered from COVID-19. The CDR3 runs from the conserved cysteine through the conserved F or W. D genes are given only for firm matches. A clone size is listed for some rows: how often the clone was seen (once, few, many), or a class if it is expanded.

v_call	d_call	j_call	clone_size	cdr3_nt	cdr3_aa
TRBV10-2	TRBD2	TRBJ2-2	few	TGCGCCAGCAGTGAGCTAGCGGGAGTCGTCGGGGAGCTGTTTTTT	CASSELAGVVGELFF
TRBV4-1	TRBD2	TRBJ2-2	NA	TGCGCCAGCAGCCCGGGACTAGCGAGGTCGACCGGGGAGCTGTTTTTT	CASSPGLARSTGELFF
TRBV18	TRBD1	TRBJ2-7	NA	TGTGCCAGCTCAAAATTTCAGGGGGCCTACGAGCAGTACTTC	CASSKFQGAYEQYF
TRBV4-2	NA	TRBJ1-2	once	TGTGCCAGCAGCCCTCAAGTTGGGGGCATCCCGAACTATGGCTACACCTTC	CASSPQVGGIPNYGYTF
TRBV3-1/TRBV3-2	NA	TRBJ2-7	NA	TGTGCCAGCAGCCAAGCGCAGCGCTACGAGCAGTACTTC	CASSQAQRYEQYF
TRBV29-1	TRBD2	TRBJ2-1	NA	TGCAGCGTTGAAAAAGCTAGCGGGAGGTACAATGAGCAGTTCTTC	CSVEKASGRYNEQFF
TRBV6-6	TRBD1	TRBJ1-2	NA	TGTGCCAGCAGTGAGGCAGGGGGCCAGGGCTATGGCTACACCTTC	CASSEAGGQGYGYTF
TRBV5-4	NA	TRBJ1-1	few	TGTGCCAGCCAGACAGGCGATCGGATCGACACTGAAGCTTTCTTT	CASQTGDRIDTEAFF
TRBV23-1	TRBD1	TRBJ1-4	NA	TGCGCCAGCTCCGACAGGGCCGAAAAACTGTTTTTT	CASSDRAEKLFF
TRBV4-3	NA	TRBJ2-6	NA	TGCGCCAGCAGCCAAGATTCAGGGGCCAACGTCCTGACTTTC	CASSQDSGANVLTF
TRBV29-1	TRBD1	TRBJ2-3	NA	TGCAGCGTTGTCGCCAGGGGGACAGATACGCAGTATTTT	CSVVARGTDTQYF
TRBV3-1/TRBV3-2	TRBD2	TRBJ2-7	NA	TGTGCCAGCGGGGGGACTAGCGGGAGTGGTGAGCAGTACTTC	CASGGTSGSGEQYF
TRBV30	NA	TRBJ2-1	NA	TGTGCCTGGAGTGGGCGGACTTCTGAGCAGTTCTTC	CAWSGRTSEQFF
TRBV11-2	NA	TRBJ2-7	few	TGTGCCAGCAGCGGATGGCGGGGCCGAACCTACGAGCAGTACTTC	CASSGWRGRTYEQYF
TRBV11-2	NA	TRBJ1-1	once	TGTGCCAGCAGCTTAGAGAGGAACACTGAAGCTTTCTTT	CASSLERNTEAFF
TRBV6-2/TRBV6-3	TRBD1	TRBJ1-5	once	TGTGCCAGCAGTTATTTTGGGACAGTCAATCAGCCCCAGCATTTT	CASSYFGTVNQPQHF
TRBV7-9	NA	TRBJ1-2	NA	TGTGCCAGCAGCTTTGAAGCGAGTGGCTACACCTTC	CASSFEASGYTF
TRBV27	NA	TRBJ2-4	once	TGTGCCAGCAGTCCTCCGGGCAGGGAGGACATTCAGTACTTC	CASSPPGREDIQYF
TRBV27	NA	TRBJ2-6	NA	TGTGCCACAGGAGCGGCTGGGGCCAACGTCCTGACTTTC	CATGAAGANVLTF
TRBV5-4	NA	TRBJ1-2	NA	TGTGCCAGCAGCCCGTCCAGGGATCCCTATGGCTACACCTTC	CASSPSRDPYGYTF
TRBV19	NA	TRBJ2-2	few	TGTGCCAGTAGGACGGGACAAAGGGGGACCGGGGAGCTGTTTTTT	CASRTGQRGTGELFF
TRBV7-3	NA	TRBJ1-4	few	TGTGCCAGCAGCCTCCAAACATCAACTAATGAAAAACTGTTTTTT	CASSLQTSTNEKLFF
TRBV7-2	TRBD2	TRBJ2-5	NA	TGTGCCAGCAGCTCCGTAGTTCTAGCGGGAGGTAGAGGAGAGACCCAGTACTTC	CASSSVVLAGGRGETQYF
TRBV5-1	NA	TRBJ2-7	NA	TGCGCCAGCAGCTGGGAGACATCGTCCTACGAGCAGTACTTC	CASSWETSSYEQYF
TRBV5-6	NA	TRBJ1-1	NA	TGTGCCAGCAGTTTGCCAGGGGACCCTGAAGCTTTCTTT	CASSLPGDPEAFF
TRBV6-2/TRBV6-3	NA	TRBJ1-4	NA	TGTGCCAGCAGTCCGAGGGGAGGGGACGAAAAACTGTTTTTT	CASSPRGGDEKLFF
TRBV18	TRBD2	TRBJ2-2	NA	TGTGCCAGCTCACCACCCCCTCGACTAGCGGGAGAGTCTGCCGGGGAGCTGTTTTTT	CASSPPPRLAGESAGELFF
TRBV4-1	TRBD1	TRBJ2-7	NA	TGCGCCAGCAGCCAAGTCATCGATTGGGACAGGGGGGGCGAGCAGTACTTC	CASSQVIDWDRGGEQYF
TRBV11-3	TRBD1	TRBJ2-3	NA	TGTGCCAGCAGCCAGACAGGGGATAGCACAGATACGCAGTATTTT	CASSQTGDSTDTQYF
TRBV6-2/TRBV6-3	TRBD2	TRBJ2-7	NA	TGTGCCAGCAGTTCGCGGGAGGCGCACTACGAGCAGTACTTC	CASSSREAHYEQYF
TRBV6-5	TRBD1	TRBJ2-3	NA	TGTGCCAGCAGCCGGACAGGGAACACAGATACGCAGTATTTT	CASSRTGNTDTQYF
TRBV3-1/TRBV3-2	TRBD2	TRBJ2-5	NA	TGTGCCAGCAGCACTAGCGGGAATTGGTCCCCGCAGTACTTC	CASSTSGNWSPQYF
TRBV3-1/TRBV3-2	NA	TRBJ2-5	NA	TGTGCCAGCAGCCCGATCTTACTGCAAGAGACCCAGTACTTC	CASSPILLQETQYF
TRBV2	NA	TRBJ1-3	NA	TGTGCCAGCAAATCAGGATCTGGAAACACCATATATTTT	CASKSGSGNTIYF
TRBV19	TRBD2	TRBJ2-7	NA	TGTGCCAGTAGTAGCCTAGCGGGCAGCTACGAGCAGTACTTC	CASSSLAGSYEQYF
TRBV5-1	TRBD2	TRBJ2-1	NA	TGCGCCAGCAGCGGGGCTAGCGGGATACTTAATGAGCAGTTCTTC	CASSGASGILNEQFF
TRBV28	TRBD1	TRBJ1-1	NA	TGTGCCAGCAGTCAGGGGGGAAACACTGAAGCTTTCTTT	CASSQGGNTEAFF
TRBV5-4	TRBD1	TRBJ1-1	NA	TGTGCCAGCAGCTTGGGTGGCAGGGGGAGAGAGTCTTCTATAGGAGCTTTCTTT	CASSLGGRGRESSIGAFF
TRBV5-4	TRBD1	TRBJ2-5	once	TGTGCCAGCAGGGGCCCAGGGGGGACCCAGTACTTC	CASRGPGGTQYF
TRBV19	NA	TRBJ2-1	NA	TGTGCCAGTAGTATTTTGCCGGGAGCGAACAATGAGCAGTTCTTC	CASSILPGANNEQFF
TRBV30	TRBD1	TRBJ1-5	NA	TGTGCCTGGGGGGACAGCCCGGATGGGCCCCAGCATTTT	CAWGDSPDGPQHF
TRBV6-6	NA	TRBJ1-5	NA	TGTGCCAGCAGCCAAGGACAGACATACAATCAGCCCCAGCATTTT	CASSQGQTYNQPQHF
TRBV5-8	NA	TRBJ1-2	NA	TGTGCCAGCAGCTCGAGACTGTATGGCTACACCTTC	CASSSRLYGYTF
TRBV23-1	TRBD1	TRBJ1-1	once	TGCGCCAGCAGTCAATCGGCGGGACAGGGAGGGAACACTGAAGCTTTCTTT	CASSQSAGQGGNTEAFF
TRBV5-1	NA	TRBJ1-1	NA	TGCGCCAGCAGCTTGATCCAGAACACTGAAGCTTTCTTT	CASSLIQNTEAFF